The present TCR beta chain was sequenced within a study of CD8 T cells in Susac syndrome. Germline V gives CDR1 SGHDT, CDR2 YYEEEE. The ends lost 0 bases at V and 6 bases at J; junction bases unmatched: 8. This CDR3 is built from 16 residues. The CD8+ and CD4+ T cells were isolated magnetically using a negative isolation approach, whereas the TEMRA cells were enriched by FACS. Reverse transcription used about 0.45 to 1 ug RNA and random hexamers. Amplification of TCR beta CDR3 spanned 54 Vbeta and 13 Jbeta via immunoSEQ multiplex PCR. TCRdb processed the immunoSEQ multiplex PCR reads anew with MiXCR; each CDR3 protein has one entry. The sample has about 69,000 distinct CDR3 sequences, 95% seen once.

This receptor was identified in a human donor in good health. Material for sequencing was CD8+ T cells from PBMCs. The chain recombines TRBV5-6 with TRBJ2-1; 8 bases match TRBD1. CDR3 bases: TGTGCCAGCAGCTTGGCAGGGGGCCTCAGAGCCAATGAGCAGTTCTTC. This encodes CASSLAGGLRANEQFF. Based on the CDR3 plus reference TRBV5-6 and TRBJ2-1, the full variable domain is DAGVTQSPTHLIKTRGQQVTLRCSPKSGHDTVSWYQQALGQGPQFIFQYYEEEERQRGNFPDRFSGHQFPNYSSELNVNALLLGDSALYLCASSLAGGLRANEQFFGPGTRLTVL.